This entry concerns a single T cell receptor (beta chain). Ten or more counts support this clonotype. No antigen is known for it. The sample holds no much larger clone one base away, and base qualities are not on file. Stable Graves' hyperthyroidism was defined as the absence of progression to ophthalmopathy over 18 months of follow-up. Hyperthyroidism patients were newly diagnosed, with disease duration under 2 months, and aged 18 to 65 years. Patients with uncontrolled infections, other autoimmune diseases, pregnancy or lactation were excluded. Diagnoses relied on clinical symptoms, serum thyroxine and TRAb, thyroid ultrasound and orbital computed tomography. PBMCs were separated from roughly 10 ml of fresh peripheral blood using Ficoll-Paque density gradient centrifugation. Total RNA was extracted using Trizol reagent, and RNA quality was assessed on an Agilent 2100 Bioanalyzer. TCR beta CDR3 regions were amplified from RNA transcripts. A first-round RT-PCR of the TCR CDR3 used the HTBI primer set with the Qiagen OneStep RT-PCR kit. A second multiplex PCR round built the libraries, followed by size selection and purification. Libraries were sequenced paired-end with 100 bp reads on an Illumina HiSeq2000. The study's own analysis went as follows. SOAPnuke was used to process the raw data, removing reads that contained adapters or uncalled bases, had a mean Phred below 15, or lacked an exact match to the constant primer or identifier. High-quality paired reads were merged with COPE v1.2.5, and unique nucleotide sequences were defined as clonotypes. MiTCR v1.1 was used to align the clonotypes against IMGT TRBV, TRBD and TRBJ reference segments. Only V-J combinations with frequency above 0.0001, covering 99% to 99.2% of repertoires, were analysed. The TCS score was defined as the ratio of F50 (clonal expansion) to E x V (chaos), calculated using BLOSUM62-based TCRdist between CDR3 peptides within each V-J. Welch's t-statistics and random forest reduced fewer than 600 V-J features to 13, which were used in a naive Bayes classifier (R e1071). The raw public reads went through TCRdb reprocessing: fastp at Q25, MiXCR clone calling, in-frame beta chains kept. Here each entry gathers all rows of one CDR3 protein and keeps the most common genes and DNA. It is TCRdb's table, rather than the study itself, that gives the V and J calls and clone size. The sample table shows about 480,000 distinct CDR3 sequences, and over 13% are seen once. Around 17% of the sample is taken by the ten largest.

This sample is part of a study of T cells in Graves' hyperthyroidism and ophthalmopathy (dated by TCRdb to about 2019). With regard to the full study: Peripheral blood was collected at initial diagnosis, before any treatment. After blood sampling, hyperthyroidism patients were treated with methimazole at a starting dose of 30 mg daily, and ophthalmopathy patients were treated with high-dose intravenous methylprednisolone. Thyroid tissue and blood T-cell repertoires from six Graves' hyperthyroidism patients were also compared in the study. To identify TCR V-J signatures that set the groups apart, the researchers used a discovery cohort of about a hundred patients, made up of 40 to 45 with Graves' ophthalmopathy and about 60 with stable Graves' hyperthyroidism. According to the paper, TCR Vbeta CDR3 sequencing was carried out on 135 peripheral blood samples, which came from approximately 43 ophthalmopathy, around 75 hyperthyroidism and approximately 17 progressor patients. Prospective prediction of ophthalmopathy was tested in an independent validation cohort of approximately 18 hyperthyroidism patients and some 17 patients who later progressed to ophthalmopathy. The approximately 100 discovery patients were divided at random into training and test sets in a 7:3 ratio. Broader findings and caveats from the paper: No statistical method was used to fix the sample size in advance, and group allocation was not hidden from the investigators. Most expanded thyroid clonotypes (frequency above 0.001) were also detected in blood, suggesting blood repertoires may reflect thyroid immune responses. A model built on a 13 V-J signature distinguished ophthalmopathy from stable hyperthyroidism, reaching about 88% sensitivity and around 82% specificity in cross-validation and 80%/75% in testing. During validation, the model predicted progression to ophthalmopathy a median of roughly six months ahead of onset, with approximately 71% sensitivity and roughly 72% specificity.

From the cysteine up to the phenylalanine, the CDR3 has a length of 12 residues. The CDR3 DNA has 36 bases and is translated from base 1. V is clipped by 3 bases and J by 5 bases, and the sequence between their germline boundaries is 10 bases long. According to the germline V gene (reference sequence), CDR1 reads DFQATT and CDR2 reads SNEGSKA. The material sequenced was blood. This TCR derives from a woman aged 18 to 35 with Graves' hyperthyroidism. The chain links TRBV20-1 with TRBJ2-5, with TRBD2 tentatively as D gene (5 bases match). The DNA sequence is as follows: TGCAGTGCTAGCGGGAATTACGAGACCCAGTACTTC. It is translated as CSASGNYETQYF.